The 23 T cell receptor beta chains below come from one sample, sequenced in a study of blood T cells in healthy people across ages. It was with a sample-barcoded 5' primer and a J-beta primer mix that a second PCR of about 6 to 11 cycles was run. TCRdb independently ran MiXCR on the 5' RACE reads; one entry per CDR3 protein. The table has about 1.7 million distinct CDR3 sequences, 28% seen once; the top ten hold roughly 8%. Sequenced: blood. The origin of the receptors is a woman between 25 and 40 years old in good health.

This clonotype has more than one count but fewer than ten. The chain joins TRBV21-1 to TRBJ2-1; the table's D gene call, TRBD1, was not cross checked with the DNA. TRBV21-1 represents a pseudogene. This CDR3 contains 18 residues. The CDR3 protein is CASSKAGTAKGVYNEQFF. DNA for the CDR3: TGTGCCAGCAGCAAAGCGGGGACAGCGAAGGGGGTCTACAATGAGCAGTTCTTC.

This clonotype was seen only a few times. The genes are TRBV28 and TRBJ2-5; TRBD1 agrees at 10 bases. The germline V gene encodes CDR1 MDHEN and CDR2 SYDVKM. V gave up 2 bases and J gave up 2 bases; unmatched junction bases: 2. This CDR3 spans 15 amino acids. CDR3 sequence (DNA): TGTGCCAGCAGTTTAGACAGGGGGCGTCAAGAGACCCAGTACTTC. Its protein product is CASSLDRGRQETQYF.

The chain couples TRBV20-1 to TRBJ1-1; tentative D call: TRBD1 (5 bases). Germline CDR1 is DFQATT and CDR2 is SNEGSKA (reference sequence). The ends were cut back, 1 base at V and 7 bases at J, with 7 bases in the middle. This CDR3 has 11 amino acids. This chain's CDR3 is CSARAGLEAFF. In nucleotides, the CDR3 is TGCAGTGCTAGAGCAGGGCTTGAAGCTTTCTTT.

This clonotype was seen many times. This sequence joins TRBV7-7 and TRBJ2-1; 13 bases are a match to TRBD2. The CDR3 has 17 residues. The germline V gene has CDR1 SSHAT and CDR2 FNYEAQ (reference sequence). V trimming: 3 bases; J trimming: 8 bases; junction bases outside the gene matches: 10. This CDR3 reads CASSFGVGLAGVDEQFF. In DNA form, the CDR3 reads TGTGCCAGCAGCTTCGGAGTCGGACTAGCGGGAGTGGATGAGCAGTTCTTC.

This clonotype was detected only a few times. The chain carries TRBV25-1 and TRBJ1-1; maybe TRBD1 (6 bases). Per germline, CDR1 MGHDK and CDR2 SYGVNS. The CDR3 totals 14 residues. The ends were cut back, 2 bases at V and 6 bases at J, with 13 bases in the middle. In DNA, the CDR3 is TGTGCCAGCAGTGAACGAACAGGGTTCTCTGAAGCTTTCTTT. Protein product: CASSERTGFSEAFF.

This clonotype was detected many times. The chain couples TRBV7-2 to TRBJ2-6; no clear D. This CDR3 is built from 14 residues. Between the trimmed V and J ends, which lost 6 bases and 0 bases, there was a span of 6 bases. Germline V gene sequence: CDR1 SGHTA, CDR2 FQGNSA. CDR3 coding DNA: TGTGCCAGCAGTGAAGACTCTGGGGCCAACGTCCTGACTTTC. Translating gives CASSEDSGANVLTF.

Remarks on this clonotype: Being one base from a much bigger clone, this may be a read error. V gene TRBV9 combines with J gene TRBJ2-7; maybe TRBD2 (6 bases). Germline assignment: CDR1 SGDLS and CDR2 YYNGEE. The CDR3 has 14 residues. The CDR3 DNA is TGTGCCAGCAGCGTGAGTAGCGGCTCCTACGGGCAGTACTTC. This encodes CASSVSSGSYGQYF.

This clonotype was seen at least ten times. The chain is built from TRBV20-1 and TRBJ2-7, with a tentative D call TRBD2 (5 bases). The germline gives CDR1 DFQATT, CDR2 SNEGSKA (reference sequence). This CDR3 spans 13 amino acids. V lost 3 bases and J 2 bases, leaving 11 bases between the germline ends. CDR3 in DNA: TGCAGTGCTAGTCTCGGGGTTCCCTACGAGCAGTACTTC. It specifies CSASLGVPYEQYF.

V usage is TRBV28 and J usage is TRBJ1-2, with 8 nucleotides matching TRBD1. The CDR3 is 14 amino acids. The V and J ends lost 6 bases and 8 bases, in that order; junction bases with no gene match: 11. Per germline, CDR1 MDHEN and CDR2 SYDVKM. CDR3 bases: TGTGCCAGCAGCCCTTCGTACAGGGGGTCGGGCTACACCTTC. It specifies CASSPSYRGSGYTF.

This clonotype occurred many times. The V and J genes are TRBV12-3 or TRBV12-4 and TRBJ2-1, with 7 bases aligning to TRBD2. The trim removed 6 bases at V and 2 bases at J, leaving 4 bases unmatched. The CDR3 runs 14 residues. The CDR3 loop reads CASSPGLPYNEQFF. Here the CDR3 DNA reads TGTGCCAGCAGCCCGGGACTACCCTACAATGAGCAGTTCTTC.

V is TRBV10-1 and J is TRBJ1-1; no clear D gene. The V gene's germline CDR1 is WNHNN and CDR2 SYGVQD (reference sequence). The CDR3 runs to 15 residues. The germline V and J ends were trimmed by 1 base and 5 bases, with 14 bases remaining between them. The CDR3 DNA sequence: TGCGCCAGCAGTGAGTTCCTGACCGGCTGGACTGAAGCTTTCTTT. Encoded protein: CASSEFLTGWTEAFF.

This clonotype was found a few times. The chain uses TRBV11-3 and TRBJ2-3; 9 bases align to TRBD2. The ends lost 5 bases at V and 1 base at J; junction bases unmatched: 1. The CDR3 is 14 residues long. Per germline, CDR1 SGHNT and CDR2 YENEEA. The CDR3 loop is CASSKRGGTDTQYF. In DNA, the CDR3 is TGTGCCAGCAGCAAGCGGGGGGGCACAGATACGCAGTATTTT.

On this clonotype: An end of the junction differs from the germline gene, which may be a read error. The rearrangement joins TRBV7-2 to TRBJ1-6; D is possibly TRBD1 (5 bases). CDR1 and CDR2 (germline): SGHTA, FQGNSA. The CDR3 consists of 14 residues. CDR3 loop: CASSRGRSSSPPHF. The CDR3, as DNA: TGTGCCAGCAGCCGGGGACGGTCTTCTTCACCCCCCCACTTT.

The chain employs TRBV24-1 and TRBJ2-2; 7 bases are a match to TRBD1. With V trimmed by 3 bases and J by 5 bases, 2 bases remained unmatched. CDR3 length: 14 amino acids. CDR1 is KGHDR and CDR2 is SFDVKD in the germline V gene. The DNA of the CDR3 is TGTGCCACCAGTGATCCCAGGGGGACCGGGGAGCTGTTTTTT. Protein sequence: CATSDPRGTGELFF.

A few counts support this clonotype. The V and J genes are TRBV7-3 and TRBJ2-7; possibly TRBD1 for D (5 bases). Trimming pared 1 base from V and 5 bases from J, leaving 24 bases between. The CDR3 runs to 18 residues. CDR1 and CDR2 (germline): SGHTA, FQGTGA. CDR3 bases: TGTGCCAGCAGCTTAAACCCTAGTGGAGTTGGGGCCCTCCACGAGCAGTACTTC. Translated: CASSLNPSGVGALHEQYF.

The chain uses TRBV13 and TRBJ1-2; D possibly corresponds to TRBD1 (6 bases). In germline, CDR1 is PRHDT, CDR2 FYEKMQ (reference sequence). The CDR3 extends over 15 amino acids. Trimming removed 5 bases from V and 4 bases from J, with 17 bases in between. CDR3: CASSVNRAAGYGYTF. In nucleotides, the CDR3 is TGTGCCAGCAGCGTAAACAGGGCCGCAGGCTATGGCTACACCTTC. Using reference TRBV13 and TRBJ1-2 for the parts outside the CDR3, the full variable domain is AAGVIQSPRHLIKEKRETATLKCYPIPRHDTVYWYQQGPGQDPQFLISFYEKMQSDKGSIPDRFSAQQFSDYHSELNMSSLELGDSALYFCASSVNRAAGYGYTFGSGTRLTVV.

J is TRBJ2-7 and V is TRBV5-1; no firm D call. Germline V CDR1 and CDR2: SGHRS, YFSETQ. The ends were cut back, 3 bases at V and 0 bases at J, with 16 bases in the middle. The CDR3 has 16 amino acids. CDR3 nucleotides: TGCGCCAGCAGCTCTGGATGGTCCACCAACTCCTACGAGCAGTACTTC. Its protein is CASSSGWSTNSYEQYF.

In this sample, this clonotype turned up a few times. This chain links TRBV7-6 with TRBJ1-5, with 10 bases aligning to TRBD1. Germline loops: CDR1 SGHVS, CDR2 FNYEAQ. V dropped 8 bases and J dropped 0; count of bases not matched to a gene: 7. The CDR3 loop spans 16 amino acids. CDR3 DNA sequence: TGTGCCAGCTCGACAGGGGGCCAATATAGCAATCAGCCCCAGCATTTT. Amino acid sequence: CASSTGGQYSNQPQHF.

Comments on this clonotype: A read error may account for a junction end that differs from germline. The V call is TRBV7-9, the J call TRBJ2-3; D unresolved. Per germline, CDR1 SEHNR and CDR2 FQNEAQ (reference sequence). The CDR3 runs 12 residues. CDR3 coding DNA: TGTGCCGGCAGCTTAGTGACAGATACGCAGTATTTT. Translated: CAGSLVTDTQYF. The full variable domain, rest sourced from reference TRBV7-9 and TRBJ2-3, is DTGVSQNPRHKITKRGQNVTFRCDPISEHNRLYWYRQTLGQGPEFLTYFQNEAQLEKSRLLSDRFSAERPKGSFSTLEIQRTEQGDSAMYLCAGSLVTDTQYFGPGTRLTVL.

The chain joins TRBV12-3 or TRBV12-4 to TRBJ2-1; 10 bases match TRBD2. With V trimmed by 6 bases and J by 6 bases, 8 bases remained unmatched. The CDR3 runs to 15 residues. CDR3 protein: CASRPSLAGANEQFF. For the CDR3, the DNA is TGTGCCAGCAGACCCTCTCTAGCGGGGGCCAATGAGCAGTTCTTC.

This clonotype occurred a few times. V gene TRBV28 combines with J gene TRBJ2-1; no clear D gene. The CDR3 consists of 15 residues. Germline CDR1 reads MDHEN; CDR2 reads SYDVKM. V lost 6 bases, J lost 0 bases, and 12 bases lay in between. This CDR3 reads CASSLGPYSYNEQFF. The CDR3 DNA reads as TGTGCCAGCAGCCTCGGGCCCTACTCCTACAATGAGCAGTTCTTC.

This clonotype was found a few times. In DNA form, the CDR3 reads TGTGCCAGCAGCTTGAGGGACAGCTTCTACGAGCAGTACTTC. It yields the protein CASSLRDSFYEQYF. The V gene is TRBV7-9, the J gene TRBJ2-7, with TRBD1 identical over 7 bases. Germline V gene data show CDR1 as SEHNR and CDR2 as FQNEAQ (reference sequence). This CDR3 is built from 14 residues. Germline trimming cut 3 bases from V and 3 bases from J; bases unmatched to any gene: 5.

Only a few counts were recorded for this clonotype. V is TRBV11-2 and J is TRBJ1-6, with D tentatively TRBD1 (5 bases). Trimming took off 5 bases at V and 6 bases at J, with 11 bases between the two ends. The CDR3 contains 14 residues. Germline V CDR1 and CDR2: SGHAT, FQNNGV. CDR3 nucleotide sequence: TGTGCCAGCAGCCGGGACGGGGCTAATTCACCCCTCCACTTT. It yields the protein CASSRDGANSPLHF. Combining the CDR3 with reference TRBV11-2 and TRBJ1-6 gives the whole variable domain EAGVAQSPRYKIIEKRQSVAFWCNPISGHATLYWYQQILGQGPKLLIQFQNNGVVDDSQLPKDRFSAERLKGVDSTLKIQPAKLEDSAVYLCASSRDGANSPLHFGNGTRLTVT.